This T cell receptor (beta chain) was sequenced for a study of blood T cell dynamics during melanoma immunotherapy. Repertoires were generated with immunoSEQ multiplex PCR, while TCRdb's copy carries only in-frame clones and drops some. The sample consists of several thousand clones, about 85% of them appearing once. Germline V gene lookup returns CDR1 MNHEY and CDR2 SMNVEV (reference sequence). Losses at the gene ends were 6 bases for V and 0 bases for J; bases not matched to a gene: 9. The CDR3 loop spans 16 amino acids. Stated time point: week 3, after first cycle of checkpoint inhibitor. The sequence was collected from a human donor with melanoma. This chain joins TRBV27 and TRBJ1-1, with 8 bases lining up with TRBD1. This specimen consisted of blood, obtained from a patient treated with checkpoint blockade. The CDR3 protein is CASSHGTGSMNTEAFF. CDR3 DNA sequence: TGTGCCAGCAGCCATGGGACAGGAAGTATGAACACTGAAGCTTTCTTT.